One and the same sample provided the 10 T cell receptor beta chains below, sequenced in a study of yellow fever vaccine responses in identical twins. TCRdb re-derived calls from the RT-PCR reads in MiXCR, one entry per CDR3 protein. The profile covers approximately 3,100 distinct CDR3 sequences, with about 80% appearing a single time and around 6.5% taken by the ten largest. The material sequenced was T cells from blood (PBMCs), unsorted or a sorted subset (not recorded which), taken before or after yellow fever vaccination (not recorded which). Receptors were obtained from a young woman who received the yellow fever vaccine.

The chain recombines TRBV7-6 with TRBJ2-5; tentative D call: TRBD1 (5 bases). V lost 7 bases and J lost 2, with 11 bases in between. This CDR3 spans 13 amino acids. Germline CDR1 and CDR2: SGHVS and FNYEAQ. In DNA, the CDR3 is TGTGCCAGCAACCACGACAGACAAGAGACCCAGTACTTC. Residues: CASNHDRQETQYF.

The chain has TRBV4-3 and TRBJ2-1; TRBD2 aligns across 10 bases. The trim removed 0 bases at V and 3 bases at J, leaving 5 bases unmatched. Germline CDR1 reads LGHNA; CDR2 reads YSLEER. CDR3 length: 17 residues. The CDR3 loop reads CASSQDRRLAGYNEQFF. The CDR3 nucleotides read TGCGCCAGCAGCCAAGATCGCCGACTAGCGGGCTACAATGAGCAGTTCTTC.

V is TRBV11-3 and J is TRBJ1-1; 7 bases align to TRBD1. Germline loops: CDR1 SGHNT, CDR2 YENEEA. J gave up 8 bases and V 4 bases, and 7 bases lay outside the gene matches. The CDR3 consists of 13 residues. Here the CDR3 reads CASSYRDSPEAFF. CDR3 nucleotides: TGTGCCAGCAGCTACCGGGACAGCCCAGAAGCTTTCTTT.

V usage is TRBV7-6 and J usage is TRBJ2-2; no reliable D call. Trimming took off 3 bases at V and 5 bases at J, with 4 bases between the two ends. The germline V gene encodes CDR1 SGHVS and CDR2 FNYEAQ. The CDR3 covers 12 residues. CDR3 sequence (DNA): TGTGCCAGCAGCTTGCGAACCGGGGAGCTGTTTTTT. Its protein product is CASSLRTGELFF.

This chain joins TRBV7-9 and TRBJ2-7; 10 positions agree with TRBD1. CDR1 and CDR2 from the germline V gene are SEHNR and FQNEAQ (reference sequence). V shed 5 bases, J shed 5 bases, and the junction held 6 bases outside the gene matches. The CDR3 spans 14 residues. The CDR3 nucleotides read TGTGCCAGCAGCGACCGGGACAGGGGTGACGAGCAGTACTTC. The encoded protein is CASSDRDRGDEQYF. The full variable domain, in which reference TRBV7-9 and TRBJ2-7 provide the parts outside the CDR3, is DTGVSQNPRHKITKRGQNVTFRCDPISEHNRLYWYRQTLGQGPEFLTYFQNEAQLEKSRLLSDRFSAERPKGSFSTLEIQRTEQGDSAMYLCASSDRDRGDEQYFGPGTRLTVT.

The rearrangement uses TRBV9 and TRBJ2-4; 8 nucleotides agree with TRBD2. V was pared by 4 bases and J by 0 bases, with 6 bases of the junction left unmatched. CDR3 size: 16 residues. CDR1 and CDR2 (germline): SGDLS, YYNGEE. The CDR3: CASSLRGGLAKNIQYF. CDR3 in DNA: TGTGCCAGCAGCCTACGGGGGGGGCTAGCCAAAAACATTCAGTACTTC.

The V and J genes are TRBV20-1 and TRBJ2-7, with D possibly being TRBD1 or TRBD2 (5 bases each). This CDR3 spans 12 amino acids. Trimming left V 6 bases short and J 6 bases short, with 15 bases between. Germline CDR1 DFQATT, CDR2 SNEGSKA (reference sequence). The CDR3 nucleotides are TGCAGTGCCCTCACCGGGGACGTCGAGCAGTACTTC. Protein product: CSALTGDVEQYF.

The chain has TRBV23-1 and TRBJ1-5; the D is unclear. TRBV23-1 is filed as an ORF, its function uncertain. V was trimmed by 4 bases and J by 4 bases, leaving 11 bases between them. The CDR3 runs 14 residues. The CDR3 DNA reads TGCGCCAGCAGTCCCCTTAAGGGAAATCAGCCCCAGCATTTT. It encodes CASSPLKGNQPQHF.

CDR3 amino acids: CASSLVSPGELFF. The CDR3 bases are TGTGCCAGCAGCTTAGTCTCTCCCGGGGAGCTGTTTTTT. V gene TRBV7-2 combines with J gene TRBJ2-2; no clear D. V was clipped by 1 base and J by 6 bases, with 6 bases between them. Germline V gene sequence: CDR1 SGHTA, CDR2 FQGNSA. The CDR3 is made up of 13 amino acids. The full variable domain, with the rest looked up from reference TRBV7-2 and TRBJ2-2, is GAGVSQSPSNKVTEKGKDVELRCDPISGHTALYWYRQSLGQGLEFLIYFQGNSAPDKSGLPSDRFSAERTGGSVSTLTIQRTQQEDSAVYLCASSLVSPGELFFGEGSRLTVL.

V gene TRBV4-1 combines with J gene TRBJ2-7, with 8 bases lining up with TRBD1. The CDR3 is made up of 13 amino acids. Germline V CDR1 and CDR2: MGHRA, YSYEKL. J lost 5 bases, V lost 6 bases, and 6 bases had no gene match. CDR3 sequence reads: CASRRQGSDEQYF. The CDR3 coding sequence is TGCGCCAGCAGGAGACAGGGGAGCGACGAGCAGTACTTC.